Following are 3 T cell receptor beta chains from one sample sequenced in a study of T cells in Graves' hyperthyroidism and ophthalmopathy. It was RNA transcripts that yielded the amplified TCR beta CDR3 regions. Primed by the HTBI set, a first-round RT-PCR was run on the TCR CDR3. MiXCR, applied by TCRdb to the multiplex PCR reads, yields one record per CDR3 protein. The sample carries about 400,000 distinct CDR3 sequences, roughly 13% recorded once. The sequenced material came from blood. The origin of the receptors is a man aged 45-65 years with Graves' ophthalmopathy.

This clonotype showed up just a few times. The V call is TRBV4-1, the J call TRBJ2-3; D is possibly TRBD2 (6 bases). Trimming took off 0 bases at V and 5 bases at J, with 15 bases between the two ends. Per the germline V gene, CDR1 is MGHRA and CDR2 is YSYEKL. CDR3 length: 16 residues. Here the CDR3 reads CASSQDLEGDQDTQYF. CDR3 DNA: TGCGCCAGCAGCCAAGATTTGGAGGGAGATCAAGATACGCAGTATTTT.

This clonotype has only a few counts. CDR3 in amino acids: CSVFQGVTNTEAFF. DNA of the CDR3: TGCAGCGTTTTCCAGGGGGTGACGAACACTGAAGCTTTCTTT. This rearrangement joins TRBV29-1 to TRBJ1-1, with 7 bases matching TRBD1. The CDR3 is 14 residues long. Unmatched junction bases numbered 7, after V lost 5 bases and J lost 1 base. Per the germline V gene, CDR1 is SQVTM and CDR2 is ANQGSEA. The entire variable domain, with the rest obtained from reference TRBV29-1 and TRBJ1-1, is as follows: SAVISQKPSRDICQRGTSLTIQCQVDSQVTMMFWYRQQPGQSLTLIATANQGSEATYESGFVIDKFPISRPNLTFSTLTVSNMSPEDSSIYLCSVFQGVTNTEAFFGQGTRLTVV.

The table lists this clonotype with many counts. The chain couples TRBV3-1 to TRBJ2-1, with D perhaps given as TRBD1 or TRBD2 (6 bases each). The germline V gene has CDR1 LGHDT and CDR2 YNNKEL (reference sequence). V lost 1 base, J lost 6 bases, and 19 bases lay in between. This CDR3 comprises 17 residues. The CDR3 is CASSQASQGRPSNEQFF. The CDR3 coding sequence is TGTGCCAGCAGCCAAGCGTCCCAGGGGAGGCCCTCCAATGAGCAGTTCTTC.